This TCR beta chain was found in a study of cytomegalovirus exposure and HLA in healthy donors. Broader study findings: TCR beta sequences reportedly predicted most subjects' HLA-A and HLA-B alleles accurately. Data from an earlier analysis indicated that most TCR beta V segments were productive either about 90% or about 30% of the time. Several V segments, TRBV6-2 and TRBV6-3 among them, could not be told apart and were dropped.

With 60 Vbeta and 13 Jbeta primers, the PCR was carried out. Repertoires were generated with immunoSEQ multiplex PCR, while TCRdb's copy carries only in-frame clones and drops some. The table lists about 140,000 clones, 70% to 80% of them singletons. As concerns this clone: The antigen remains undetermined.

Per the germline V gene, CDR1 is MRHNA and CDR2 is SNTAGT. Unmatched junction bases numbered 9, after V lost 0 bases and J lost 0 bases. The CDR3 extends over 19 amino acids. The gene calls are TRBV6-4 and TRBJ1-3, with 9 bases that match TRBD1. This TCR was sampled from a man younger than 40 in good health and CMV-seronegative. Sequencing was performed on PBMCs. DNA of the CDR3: TGTGCCAGCAGTGACTCGCACAGGGGGCGCAAAAACTCTGGAAACACCATATATTTT. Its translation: CASSDSHRGRKNSGNTIYF.